This paragraph reports one T cell receptor (beta chain). The protocol was immunoSEQ multiplex PCR, while the TCRdb copy is restricted to in-frame clones and leaves out a portion. The repertoire includes some 380,000 clones, roughly 77% of them detected once, and roughly 1.2% sits in the top ten. CDR1 is SNHLY, CDR2 FYNNEI, per germline. The CDR3 runs 15 residues. V lost 4 bases to trimming and J lost 2 bases, with 14 bases between them. The sample belongs to a study of blood T cell repertoires in COVID-19. Study overall: T cells, B-cell-depleted T cells, or PBMCs provided the cDNA or gDNA that served as material.

This clonotype was sampled from a human donor with acute or convalescent COVID-19. The donor label of this sample is uncertain. The sequenced sample consisted of peripheral blood. V usage is TRBV2 and J usage is TRBJ2-5; TRBD2 might be the D (6 bases). The DNA for the CDR3 is TGTGCCAGCAGTGCGACGGGACTCCCGCAAGAGACCCAGTACTTC. Amino acid sequence: CASSATGLPQETQYF.